One and the same sample provided the 17 T cell receptor beta chains below, sequenced in a study of control samples from healthy donors and cancer patients. Sequenced by immunoSEQ multiplex PCR; TCRdb stores in-frame clones only, minus some. The sample carries some 140,000 clones, about 88% recorded once. Sequenced material: blood. The receptors here all came from a woman younger than 45 in good health.

The chain combines TRBV11-1 with TRBJ2-4; D is perhaps TRBD2 (6 bases). The V gene lost 5 bases and the J gene lost 0 bases, with 14 bases spanning the gap. The CDR3 is 16 residues long. Germline lookup yields CDR1 SGHAT and CDR2 FQDESV (reference sequence). This chain's CDR3 is CASSRDGGVAKNIQYF. For the CDR3, the DNA is TGTGCCAGCAGCCGAGACGGGGGAGTAGCCAAAAACATTCAGTACTTC. Full variable domain (outside the CDR3, taken from reference TRBV11-1 and TRBJ2-4): EAEVAQSPRYKITEKSQAVAFWCDPISGHATLYWYRQILGQGPELLVQFQDESVVDDSQLPKDRFSAERLKGVDSTLKIQPAELGDSAMYLCASSRDGGVAKNIQYFGAGTRLSVL.

The gene calls are TRBV9 and TRBJ2-7, with 8 bases identical to TRBD2. Germline V gene data show CDR1 as SGDLS and CDR2 as YYNGEE. CDR3 size: 15 residues. With V trimmed by 4 bases and J by 2 bases, 8 bases remained unmatched. This CDR3 reads CASSPQGGRTYEQYF. Here the CDR3 DNA reads TGTGCCAGCAGCCCCCAGGGCGGGAGGACCTACGAGCAGTACTTC.

V usage is TRBV2 and J usage is TRBJ2-5; TRBD2 agrees at 13 bases. Germline V gives CDR1 SNHLY, CDR2 FYNNEI. The CDR3 consists of 18 residues. V lost 6 bases to trimming and J lost 4 bases; unmatched junction nucleotides: 14. This CDR3 is CASSGLRTSGSWGETQYF. As DNA, the CDR3 is TGTGCCAGCAGCGGCCTACGGACTAGCGGGAGTTGGGGAGAGACCCAGTACTTC.

The genes are TRBV7-2 and TRBJ2-1; 9 bases fit TRBD2. The germline gives CDR1 SGHTA, CDR2 FQGNSA. This CDR3 contains 15 residues. After removal of 3 bases from V and 1 base from J, the junction contained 1 base not matched to a gene. The CDR3 DNA reads as TGTGCCAGCAGCTTTAGCGGGAGTTCCTACAATGAGCAGTTCTTC. Its translation: CASSFSGSSYNEQFF.

The chain has TRBV28 and TRBJ1-5; D is undetermined. Trimming took off 6 bases at V and 8 bases at J, with 14 bases between the two ends. CDR1 is MDHEN and CDR2 is SYDVKM in the germline V gene. The CDR3 runs 13 residues. DNA of the CDR3: TGTGCCAGCAGACCCGGGCCGATAGAGCCCCAGCATTTT. It translates to CASRPGPIEPQHF.

The DNA of the CDR3 is TGTGCCAGCAGCACGGGACTGCTGAACACCGGGGAGCTGTTTTTT. Its protein product is CASSTGLLNTGELFF. This chain joins TRBV6-6 and TRBJ2-2, with a weak D call TRBD2 (6 bases). Trimming removed 6 bases at V and 1 base at J, with 12 bases between. The CDR3 loop spans 15 amino acids. The germline CDR1 and CDR2 sequences are MNHNY and SVGAGI (reference sequence).

The chain links TRBV13 to TRBJ2-1; D gene unclear. The CDR3 sequence is 16 residues long. V lost 1 base and J 3 bases, leaving 13 bases between the germline ends. The germline CDR1 and CDR2 sequences are PRHDT and FYEKMQ (reference sequence). The CDR3 sequence is CASSLVGNNIYNEQFF. DNA of the CDR3: TGTGCCAGCAGCTTAGTAGGTAACAATATCTACAATGAGCAGTTCTTC.

As to this clone: Distinct nucleotide sequences in the sample also encode this CDR3. The chain has TRBV9 and TRBJ1-3; D unresolved. Germline values: CDR1 SGDLS, CDR2 YYNGEE. The V and J ends lost 0 bases and 2 bases respectively, with 6 bases between them. The CDR3 runs 14 residues. This CDR3 is CASSVGGAGNTIYF. CDR3 in DNA: TGTGCCAGCAGCGTAGGGGGAGCTGGAAACACCATATATTTT.

This chain connects TRBV10-3 to TRBJ1-5, with D possibly matching TRBD1 (5 bases). With 3 bases removed from V and 2 bases from J, the gap between germline ends came to 11 bases. The CDR3 sequence is 15 residues long. Per germline, CDR1 ENHRY and CDR2 SYGVKD. The CDR3 region has the DNA TGTGCCATCAGTGAAGAGTTGGGGGGCAATCAGCCCCAGCATTTT. This encodes CAISEELGGNQPQHF.

Written as DNA, the CDR3 is TGTGCCAGCTCACCGCCGGGACAGAAGAACACTGAAGCTTTCTTT. Its translation is CASSPPGQKNTEAFF. This chain uses TRBV18 with TRBJ1-1, with 7 bases aligning to TRBD1. CDR3 size: 15 residues. V lost 3 bases and J lost 1; bases outside the gene matches: 5. Germline values: CDR1 KGHSH, CDR2 LQKENI.

The genes are TRBV18 and TRBJ2-5; TRBD1 might be the D (6 bases). The CDR3 contains 15 residues. The V end was cut by 3 bases, the J end by 6 bases, with 17 bases between. Germline CDR1 is KGHSH and CDR2 is LQKENI. In DNA, the CDR3 is TGTGCCAGCTCACCGAATATTGACTGGGGGCAGACCCAGTACTTC. This encodes CASSPNIDWGQTQYF.

The chain couples TRBV6-6 to TRBJ1-4, with 9 bases aligning to TRBD1. Germline assignment: CDR1 MNHNY and CDR2 SVGAGI (reference sequence). This CDR3 region has 15 residues. V was pared by 7 bases and J by 5 bases, with 8 bases of the junction left unmatched. Here the CDR3 reads CASNSRTGENEKLFF. CDR3 sequence (DNA): TGTGCCAGCAACTCCCGGACAGGGGAGAATGAAAAACTGTTTTTT.

The chain links TRBV7-9 to TRBJ2-7; TRBD1 or TRBD2 may be the D gene (5 bases each). V was clipped by 3 bases and J by 4 bases, with 10 bases between them. This CDR3 has 13 residues. Germline CDR1 and CDR2: SEHNR and FQNEAQ (reference sequence). The CDR3 spells CASSLGEGYEQYF. The CDR3 DNA follows: TGTGCCAGCAGCTTGGGGGAAGGGTACGAGCAGTACTTC.

The rearrangement joins TRBV15 to TRBJ1-3; maybe TRBD1 (5 bases). V lost 0 bases and J 2 bases, leaving 14 bases between the germline ends. Looked up from germline, CDR1 is LNHNV and CDR2 is YYDKDF (reference sequence). The CDR3 sequence is 17 residues long. The CDR3 reads CATSRDPVGGTGNTIYF. The CDR3, as DNA: TGTGCCACCAGCAGAGATCCCGTGGGGGGTACTGGAAACACCATATATTTT.

The chain employs TRBV4-2 and TRBJ2-7, with D hard to call. Deletions cut 0 bases from V and 6 bases from J, with 6 bases between. This CDR3 contains 12 residues. Germline lookup yields CDR1 LGHNA and CDR2 YNFKEQ. The CDR3 nucleotides read TGTGCCAGCAGCCAAGATAAATCCGAGCAGTACTTC. This encodes CASSQDKSEQYF.

In this sample, this clone turned up a few times. The CDR3 loop reads CASSLGQGGRTEAFF. The CDR3 DNA reads as TGTGCCAGCAGTTTGGGACAGGGGGGAAGGACTGAAGCTTTCTTT. The chain employs TRBV27 and TRBJ1-1; TRBD1 aligns across 11 bases. This CDR3 is built from 15 residues. The germline gives CDR1 MNHEY, CDR2 SMNVEV (reference sequence). V shed 3 bases, J shed 5 bases, and the junction held 5 bases outside the gene matches.

The chain recombines TRBV7-9 with TRBJ2-1; TRBD1 is a possible D gene (7 bases). V was shortened by 4 bases and J by 4 bases, with 11 bases between the two germline ends. The germline CDR1 and CDR2 sequences are SEHNR and FQNEAQ (reference sequence). CDR3 length: 14 amino acids. The CDR3 DNA reads TGTGCCAGCAGCTCTCAGGGGGGTTACAATGAGCAGTTCTTC. It translates to CASSSQGGYNEQFF.